What follows are 13 T cell receptor beta chains derived from one specimen sequenced in a study of T-cell memory formation after mild COVID-19. TCRdb ran MiXCR on the 5' RACE reads and lists one entry per CDR3 protein. The data contain a few hundred thousand distinct CDR3 sequences, roughly 20% of them singletons. Sequences were obtained from PBMCs or a T cell subset sorted from them (not recorded which). These receptors all stem from an adult woman who had mild COVID-19 (a few samples of this study predate the infection). Cell type and time point are not known.

This clonotype was picked up a small number of times. V is TRBV29-1 and J is TRBJ1-4; perhaps TRBD1 as D (5 bases). V lost 5 bases, J lost 5 bases, and 12 bases lay in between. Germline V gene sequence: CDR1 SQVTM, CDR2 ANQGSEA. The CDR3 spans 13 residues. The CDR3 coding sequence is TGCAGCGTTCGGGACGGCCCGAATGAAAAACTGTTTTTT. It is translated as CSVRDGPNEKLFF.

Only a few counts were recorded for this clonotype. This chain joins TRBV4-2 and TRBJ2-4; D remains unclear. Germline values: CDR1 LGHNA, CDR2 YNFKEQ. V lost 0 bases to trimming and J lost 0 bases, with 9 bases between them. The CDR3 totals 16 residues. CDR3: CASSQDSGLAKNIQYF. CDR3 DNA sequence: TGTGCCAGCAGCCAAGATTCTGGCCTAGCCAAAAACATTCAGTACTTC.

The chain employs TRBV9 and TRBJ2-1, with a possible D match to TRBD2 (6 bases). V lost 2 bases and J 3 bases, leaving 9 bases between the germline ends. The CDR3 runs to 14 residues. Germline assignment: CDR1 SGDLS and CDR2 YYNGEE. CDR3 in amino acids: CASSVGDFYNEQFF. CDR3 coding DNA: TGTGCCAGCAGCGTGGGGGACTTCTACAATGAGCAGTTCTTC.

This clonotype was counted a few times. This chain uses TRBV4-1 with TRBJ1-2; no clear D. Germline V gene sequence: CDR1 MGHRA, CDR2 YSYEKL. This CDR3 spans 14 amino acids. Trimming removed 0 bases at V and 7 bases at J, with 12 bases between. DNA for the CDR3: TGCGCCAGCAGCCAAGATAGGCTCCGGAGTGGCTACACCTTC. It encodes CASSQDRLRSGYTF.

The rearrangement uses TRBV24-1 and TRBJ2-3; 7 bases fit TRBD2. CDR3 length: 15 amino acids. CDR1 and CDR2 from the germline V gene are KGHDR and SFDVKD. The V segment lost 9 bases and the J segment 0 bases; nucleotides outside the gene matches: 8. Written as DNA, the CDR3 is TGTGCCACCTCTCCGGGAGGCTCTAGCACAGATACGCAGTATTTT. It encodes CATSPGGSSTDTQYF.

The gene calls are TRBV30 and TRBJ1-1; weak D call: TRBD1 (6 bases). CDR1 GTSNPN and CDR2 SVGIG come from the germline V gene (reference sequence). Trimming took 7 bases from V and 1 from J, leaving 13 bases between them. The CDR3 totals 13 residues. CDR3 residues: CASSQGSNTEAFF. The DNA for the CDR3 is TGTGCCTCCTCACAGGGCTCGAACACTGAAGCTTTCTTT.

This clonotype was detected a few times. V usage is TRBV7-9 and J usage is TRBJ1-1; TRBD1 agrees at 7 bases. V lost 2 bases to trimming and J lost 7 bases; unmatched junction nucleotides: 4. The CDR3 is 13 residues long. Germline assignment: CDR1 SEHNR and CDR2 FQNEAQ (reference sequence). The CDR3 nucleotides read TGTGCCAGCAGCTTAATTTGGGACAGTGAAGCTTTCTTT. Translating gives CASSLIWDSEAFF.

This clonotype appeared a few times. V gene TRBV10-3 combines with J gene TRBJ1-2; tentatively, D is TRBD1 (5 bases). From germline, CDR1 is ENHRY and CDR2 SYGVKD. The germline V and J ends were trimmed by 2 bases and 4 bases, with 11 bases remaining between them. CDR3 size: 14 residues. In nucleotides, the CDR3 is TGTGCCATCAGTGAGAGAAGGGGCGTCTATGGCTACACCTTC. It yields the protein CAISERRGVYGYTF.

The chain carries TRBV10-3 and TRBJ2-6; D may be TRBD2 (6 bases). This CDR3 has 17 amino acids. Germline V gene data show CDR1 as ENHRY and CDR2 as SYGVKD. V was cut by 3 bases and J by 0 bases, with 12 bases left in between. The CDR3, as DNA: TGTGCCATCAGTGACTGGCGGGGAAGCTCTGGGGCCAACGTCCTGACTTTC. Residues: CAISDWRGSSGANVLTF.

The chain is built from TRBV10-3 and TRBJ1-1; D remains unclear. Germline V gene data show CDR1 as ENHRY and CDR2 as SYGVKD. V lost 3 bases to trimming and J lost 1 base, with 9 bases between them. CDR3 length: 14 amino acids. The CDR3 DNA sequence: TGTGCCATCAGTGATCGGACGGCGAACACTGAAGCTTTCTTT. It is translated as CAISDRTANTEAFF.

This clonotype appeared once. This sequence joins TRBV6-5 and TRBJ2-5, with 11 bases lining up with TRBD2. V gave up 6 bases and J gave up 4 bases; unmatched junction bases: 7. Germline-derived CDR1 and CDR2 are MNHEY and SVGAGI. The CDR3 runs 15 residues. In nucleotides, the CDR3 is TGTGCCAGCAGCAATCTAGCGGGGGGTCGAGAGACCCAGTACTTC. It yields the protein CASSNLAGGRETQYF.

This clonotype appeared many times. This rearrangement joins TRBV5-6 to TRBJ2-5; D is possibly TRBD1 or TRBD2 (5 bases each). Between the trimmed V and J ends, which lost 4 bases and 5 bases, there was a span of 18 bases. CDR1 and CDR2 from the germline V gene are SGHDT and YYEEEE. The CDR3 consists of 15 residues. The CDR3 DNA reads as TGTGCCAGCAGCCGTGGGCCGGGCGAGGGGGAGACCCAGTACTTC. Encoded protein: CASSRGPGEGETQYF.

The chain has TRBV7-9 and TRBJ1-2, with a possible D match to TRBD1 (6 bases). CDR3 length: 13 amino acids. Trimming left V 3 bases short and J 9 bases short, with 14 bases between. CDR1 is SEHNR, CDR2 FQNEAQ, per germline (reference sequence). The DNA of the CDR3 is TGTGCCAGCAGCTTGGACAGCCTGTGGAGCTACACCTTC. This translates into CASSLDSLWSYTF.